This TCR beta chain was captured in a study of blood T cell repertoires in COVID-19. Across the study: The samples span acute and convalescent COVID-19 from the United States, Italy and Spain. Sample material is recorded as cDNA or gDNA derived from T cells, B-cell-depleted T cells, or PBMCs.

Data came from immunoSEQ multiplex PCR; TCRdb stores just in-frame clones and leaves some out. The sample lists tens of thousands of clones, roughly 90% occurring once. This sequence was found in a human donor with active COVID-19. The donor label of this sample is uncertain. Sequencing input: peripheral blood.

The CDR3 loop is CASSLGHLTGELFF. CDR3 bases: TGTGCCAGCAGCTTGGGACACCTCACCGGGGAGCTGTTTTTT. The V call is TRBV5-4, the J call TRBJ2-2; the D is unclear. This CDR3 is 14 amino acids long. V lost 0 bases and J lost 4, with 7 bases in between. Germline CDR1 SGHNT, CDR2 YYREEE (reference sequence).